This is a list of T cell receptor beta chains from one sample in a study of T cell repertoires in cytomegalovirus infection. One entry per CDR3 protein results from TCRdb running MiXCR on the reads. The sample includes about 300,000 distinct CDR3 sequences, approximately 10% of them seen just once. Source material: PBMCs. The receptor set was obtained from a human donor in good health (CMV status not recorded). Some clones in this sample may be carry-over from other donors' samples. Both conserved end residues are trimmed from each CDR3. The size field is filled for only some rows; it gives once, few, many or a size class.

clone size,J gene,V gene,CDR3 protein
many,TRBJ2-1,TRBV28,ASSGGQGKPPYNEQF
many,TRBJ2-1,TRBV6-6,ASSYSEGGLTDNEQF
many,TRBJ1-6,TRBV7-2,ASSYNFLDRIKPLH
-,TRBJ2-3,TRBV7-4,ASSFPGQVTDTQY
many,TRBJ2-1,TRBV6-5,ASSYLGTSEQF
many,TRBJ1-1,TRBV7-9,ASSGTGAEAF
-,TRBJ1-1,TRBV29-1,SVNRGGHPSEAF
-,TRBJ1-1,TRBV14,ASSLLGGGSTEAF
many,TRBJ2-4,TRBV28,ASSPLRPVGNIQY
many,TRBJ2-3,TRBV28,ASSLMGWDSTDTQY
many,TRBJ2-1,TRBV20-1,SAFPGTSGGRHNEQF
many,TRBJ1-2,TRBV6-6,ASSSTTGTGLGYT
many,TRBJ2-2,TRBV7-9,ASSLRGVRDTGELF
few,TRBJ1-6,TRBV18,ASSPGSWDSPLH
few,TRBJ2-3,TRBV6-1,ASSVRVGDTQY
few,TRBJ1-1,TRBV29-1,SVTLGQKTEAF
many,TRBJ2-3,TRBV19,ASSPSGRRTDTQY